The clone carrying this TCR beta chain was seen a few times. Its antigen remains unidentified. Trimming stripped 5 bases from V and 5 bases from J, with 15 bases between. The CDR3 runs 14 residues. Germline V gives CDR1 SGHTA, CDR2 FQGNSA. TCRB transcripts that were expressed got sequenced, as all of the isolated RNA had been reverse transcribed. Generated by immunoSEQ multiplex PCR, the TCRdb table keeps only in-frame clones and is missing some. The sample comprises about 650,000 clones, 9.5% to 15% of which are singletons, and 0.095% to 0.15% rests with the top ten. This specimen comes from a study of beta chain features in type 1 diabetes. Overall study: Age, gender and cell yields were alike across patients and healthy donors.

Study results and limitations: Type 1 diabetes patients had moderately but significantly shorter TCRB CDR3s in all four CD4+ subsets. PCR could preferentially amplify shorter templates, alike in patients and controls.

CD45RO/CCR7/CD25/CD127/CD95/CD27 separated CD4+ naive, central memory, regulatory and stem cell-like memory cells by sorting. Sequenced input: naive CD4+ T cells from blood. The receptor was derived from a man younger than 45 with type 1 diabetes. The J gene is TRBJ2-5, the V gene TRBV7-2; D perhaps matches TRBD2 (6 bases). The CDR3 nucleotides read TGTGCCAGCAGCCCTTCTCGGGGGTCGGAGACCCAGTACTTC. Translation: CASSPSRGSETQYF.